This TCR beta chain was sequenced during a study of T cell clonality in common variable immunodeficiency. Study-level points and caveats: Shared TCRbeta clones were fewer between CVID subjects than controls.

Produced via immunoSEQ multiplex PCR; TCRdb's table is partial and in-frame only. This sample shows tens of thousands of clones and no singletons; approximately 0.84% rests with the ten largest. Ten or more counts support this clone. The antigen is unknown. The read is 3 residues too short to cover the CDR3 end, so that end is filled in from the germline J gene. V lost 5 bases to trimming and J lost 6 bases; unmatched junction nucleotides: 15. The germline V gene encodes CDR1 MNHGY and CDR2 SVAAGI. The CDR3 runs to 17 residues. This chain connects TRBV6-9 to TRBJ2-7, with 11 nucleotides matching TRBD2. The clonotype comes from a person between 18 and 69 years old in good health. Sequencing input: peripheral blood mononuclear cells. CDR3 sequence: CASSQSPTSGRICEQYF. The CDR3 DNA, read in part, is TGTGCCAGCAGTCAATCCCCTACTAGCGGGAGAATTTGCGAG.